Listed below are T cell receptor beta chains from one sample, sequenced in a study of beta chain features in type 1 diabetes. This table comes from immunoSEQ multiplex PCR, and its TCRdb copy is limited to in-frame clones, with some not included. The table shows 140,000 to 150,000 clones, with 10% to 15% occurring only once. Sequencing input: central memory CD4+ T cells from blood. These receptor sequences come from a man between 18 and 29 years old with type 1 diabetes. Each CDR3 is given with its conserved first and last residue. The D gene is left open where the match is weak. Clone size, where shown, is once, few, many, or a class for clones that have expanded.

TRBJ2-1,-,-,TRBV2,CASSADTSYNEQFF,TGTGCCAGCAGTGCGGATACCTCCTACAATGAGCAGTTCTTC
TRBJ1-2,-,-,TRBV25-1,CASSEPGHANYGYTF,TGTGCCAGCAGTGAGCCGGGACACGCTAACTATGGCTACACCTTC
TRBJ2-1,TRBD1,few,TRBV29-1,CSGERGDRGQEQFF,TGCAGCGGTGAAAGGGGGGACAGGGGGCAAGAGCAGTTCTTC
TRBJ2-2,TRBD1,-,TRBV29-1,CSVKRQGHTGELFF,TGCAGCGTGAAACGACAGGGACACACCGGGGAGCTGTTTTTT
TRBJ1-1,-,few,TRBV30,CAWSVVGAEAFF,TGTGCCTGGAGTGTAGTGGGTGCTGAAGCTTTCTTT
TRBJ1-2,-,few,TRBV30,CASHPQGDPLYGYTF,TGTGCCTCGCACCCACAGGGCGATCCACTGTATGGCTACACCTTC
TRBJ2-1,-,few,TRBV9,CASSANPSWEQFF,TGTGCCAGCAGCGCGAACCCTTCGTGGGAGCAGTTCTTC
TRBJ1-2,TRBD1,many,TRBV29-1,CSVTPGTGTYTF,TGCAGCGTTACCCCCGGGACAGGGACCTACACCTTC
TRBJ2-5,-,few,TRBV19,CASSMSFQETQYF,TGTGCCAGTAGTATGTCTTTTCAAGAGACCCAGTACTTC
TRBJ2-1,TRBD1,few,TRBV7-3,CASSFGTGAFYEQFF,TGTGCCAGCAGCTTCGGTACAGGGGCTTTCTATGAGCAGTTCTTC
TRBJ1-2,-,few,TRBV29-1,CIMGDNYGYTF,TGCATCATGGGGGACAACTATGGCTACACCTTC
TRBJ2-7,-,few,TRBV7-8,CASSLDISGAGNEQYF,TGTGCCAGCAGCTTAGATATCTCGGGGGCCGGGAACGAGCAGTACTTC
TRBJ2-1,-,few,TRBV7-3,CASSSSGTPAEQFF,TGTGCCAGCAGCTCATCCGGGACCCCCGCTGAGCAGTTCTTC
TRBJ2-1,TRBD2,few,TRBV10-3,CATVAGAYNEQFF,TGTGCCACCGTCGCGGGGGCCTACAATGAGCAGTTCTTC
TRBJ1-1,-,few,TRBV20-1,CSLEGNTEAFF,TGCAGTCTGGAGGGGAACACTGAAGCTTTCTTT
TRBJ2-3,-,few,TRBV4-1,CASSQDPGADTQYF,TGCGCCAGCAGCCAAGATCCGGGGGCAGATACGCAGTATTTT
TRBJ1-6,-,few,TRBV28,CASSLKNSPLHF,TGTGCCAGCAGTTTAAAGAATTCACCCCTCCACTTT
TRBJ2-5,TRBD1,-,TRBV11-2,CASSSGTGRMETQYF,TGTGCCAGCAGCTCGGGGACAGGGAGAATGGAGACCCAGTACTTC
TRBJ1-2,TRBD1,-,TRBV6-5,CASSQGAGYGYTF,TGTGCCAGCAGTCAGGGGGCAGGCTATGGCTACACCTTC
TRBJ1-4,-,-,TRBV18,CASSLDGGPQLGEKLFF,TGTGCCAGCTCACTTGACGGGGGGCCCCAGCTTGGCGAAAAACTGTTTTTT
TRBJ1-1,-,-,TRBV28,CASSLTTGEAFF,TGTGCCAGCAGTTTAACGACGGGGGAAGCTTTCTTT
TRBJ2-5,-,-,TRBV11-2,CASSHSIGTGQETQYF,TGTGCCAGCAGCCATTCAATCGGCACTGGACAAGAGACCCAGTACTTC
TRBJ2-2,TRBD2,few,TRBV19,CASSSGLGSTGELFF,TGTGCCAGTAGTTCGGGACTAGGTTCCACCGGGGAGCTGTTTTTT
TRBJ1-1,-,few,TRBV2,CASSEIPREAFF,TGTGCCAGCAGTGAAATCCCAAGGGAAGCTTTCTTT
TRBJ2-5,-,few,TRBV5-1,CASSLGTNLETQYF,TGCGCCAGCAGCCTCGGGACAAACTTAGAGACCCAGTACTTC
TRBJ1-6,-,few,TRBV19,CASQEGKSIGSPLHF,TGTGCCAGCCAGGAGGGAAAGAGTATCGGTTCACCCCTCCACTTT
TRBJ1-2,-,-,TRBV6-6,CASSYLDSNYGYTF,TGTGCCAGCAGTTACCTCGACAGTAACTATGGCTACACCTTC
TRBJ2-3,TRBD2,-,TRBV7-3,CASSPRLAGGGDTQYF,TGTGCCAGCAGCCCCCGACTAGCGGGGGGAGGAGATACGCAGTATTTT
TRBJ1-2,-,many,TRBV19,CASTPGQAVRGYTF,TGTGCCAGTACCCCTGGGCAGGCGGTTCGTGGCTACACCTTC
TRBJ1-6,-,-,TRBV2,CASSGRTLSGSPLHF,TGTGCCAGCAGTGGCCGGACACTAAGCGGTTCACCCCTCCACTTT
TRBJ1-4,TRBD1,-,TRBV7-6,CASSSGQGARNEKLFF,TGTGCCAGCAGCTCCGGACAGGGCGCCCGGAATGAAAAACTGTTTTTT
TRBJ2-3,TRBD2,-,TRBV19,CASSGGSDTQYF,TGTGCCAGTAGCGGGGGGTCAGATACGCAGTATTTT
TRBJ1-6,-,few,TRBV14,CASSQVGRERSSPLHF,TGTGCCAGCAGCCAAGTGGGCAGGGAGAGAAGTTCACCCCTCCACTTT
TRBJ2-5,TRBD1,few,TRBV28,CASSSMTGGAKTQYF,TGTGCCAGCAGTTCAATGACAGGGGGCGCGAAGACCCAGTACTTC
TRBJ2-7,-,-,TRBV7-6,CASSSGTDPSYEQYF,TGTGCCAGCAGCTCCGGGACGGACCCATCCTACGAGCAGTACTTC
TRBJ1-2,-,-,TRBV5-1,CASRYSSGEGTSMGYTF,TGCGCCAGCAGGTACTCCTCGGGCGAGGGAACGTCTATGGGCTACACCTTC
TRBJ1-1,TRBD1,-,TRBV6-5,CASSYSDRVAFF,TGTGCCAGCAGTTATTCCGACAGGGTCGCTTTCTTT
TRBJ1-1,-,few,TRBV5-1,CASSVTGSHTEAFF,TGCGCCAGCAGCGTAACAGGGTCCCACACTGAAGCTTTCTTT
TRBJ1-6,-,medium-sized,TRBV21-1,CASSKGQGVSPLHF,TGTGCCAGCAGCAAAGGACAGGGAGTTTCACCCCTCCACTTT
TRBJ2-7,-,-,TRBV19,CASSNKATYEQYF,TGTGCCAGTAGTAACAAGGCTACCTACGAGCAGTACTTC
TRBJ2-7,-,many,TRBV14,CASSQEEYEQYF,TGTGCCAGCAGCCAAGAGGAGTACGAGCAGTACTTC
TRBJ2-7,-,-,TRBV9,CASSVEGTRDSYEQYF,TGTGCCAGCAGCGTAGAAGGGACACGGGATTCCTACGAGCAGTACTTC
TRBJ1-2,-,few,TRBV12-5,CASAPDTRHYGYTF,TGTGCTAGTGCCCCCGACACGCGCCACTATGGCTACACCTTC
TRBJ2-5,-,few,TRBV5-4,CASSLDTGQETQYF,TGTGCCAGCAGCTTGGATACGGGCCAAGAGACCCAGTACTTC
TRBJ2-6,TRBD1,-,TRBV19,CASSMDRAGANVLTF,TGTGCCAGTAGTATGGACAGGGCCGGGGCCAACGTCCTGACTTTC
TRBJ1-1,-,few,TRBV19,CASSIGARNTEAFF,TGTGCCAGTAGTATTGGGGCCAGGAACACTGAAGCTTTCTTT
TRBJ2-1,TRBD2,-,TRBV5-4,CASSLALGAGDYNEQFF,TGTGCCAGCAGCTTGGCCTTAGGAGCGGGGGATTACAATGAGCAGTTCTTC
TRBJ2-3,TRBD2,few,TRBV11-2,CASSLLAGFTDTQYF,TGTGCCAGCAGCTTACTAGCGGGGTTCACAGATACGCAGTATTTT
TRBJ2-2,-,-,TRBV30,CAWTRAGELIF,TGTGCCTGGACGCGAGCCGGGGAGCTGATTTTT
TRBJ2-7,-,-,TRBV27,CATWKPGRYEQYF,TGTGCCACCTGGAAGCCGGGACGGTACGAGCAGTACTTC
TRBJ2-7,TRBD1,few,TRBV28,CASSFGSGQQRSYEQYF,TGTGCCAGCAGTTTTGGTTCGGGACAGCAACGCTCCTACGAGCAGTACTTC
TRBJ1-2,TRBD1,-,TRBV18,CASSPASSGTGGQYGYTF,TGTGCCAGCTCACCTGCGTCAAGCGGGACAGGGGGCCAATATGGCTACACCTTC
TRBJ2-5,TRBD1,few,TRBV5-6,CASSPPGTGFLETQYF,TGTGCCAGCAGCCCCCCAGGGACAGGGTTTTTGGAGACCCAGTACTTC
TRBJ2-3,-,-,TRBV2,CASGWARADTQYF,TGTGCCAGCGGTTGGGCCAGAGCAGATACGCAGTATTTT